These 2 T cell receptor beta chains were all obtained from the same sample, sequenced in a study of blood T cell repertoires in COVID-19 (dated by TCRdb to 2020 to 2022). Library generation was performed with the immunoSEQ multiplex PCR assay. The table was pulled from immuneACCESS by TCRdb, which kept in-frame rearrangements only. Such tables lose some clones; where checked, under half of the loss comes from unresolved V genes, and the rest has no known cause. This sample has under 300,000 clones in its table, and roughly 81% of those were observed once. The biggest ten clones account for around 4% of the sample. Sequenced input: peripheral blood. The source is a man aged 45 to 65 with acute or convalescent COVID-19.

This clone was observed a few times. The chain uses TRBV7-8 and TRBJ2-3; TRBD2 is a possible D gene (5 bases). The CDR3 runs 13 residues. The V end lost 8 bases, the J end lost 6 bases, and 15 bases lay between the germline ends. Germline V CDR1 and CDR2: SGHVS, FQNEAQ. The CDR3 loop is CASARRRMDTQYF. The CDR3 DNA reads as TGTGCCAGCGCCCGGAGGCGTATGGATACGCAGTATTTT.

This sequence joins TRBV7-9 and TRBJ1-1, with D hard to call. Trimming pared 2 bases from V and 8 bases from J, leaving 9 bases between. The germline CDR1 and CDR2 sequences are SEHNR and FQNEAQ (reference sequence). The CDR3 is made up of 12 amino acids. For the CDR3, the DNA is TGTGCCAGCAGCTTACCCCGACACGAAGCTTTCTTT. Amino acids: CASSLPRHEAFF.